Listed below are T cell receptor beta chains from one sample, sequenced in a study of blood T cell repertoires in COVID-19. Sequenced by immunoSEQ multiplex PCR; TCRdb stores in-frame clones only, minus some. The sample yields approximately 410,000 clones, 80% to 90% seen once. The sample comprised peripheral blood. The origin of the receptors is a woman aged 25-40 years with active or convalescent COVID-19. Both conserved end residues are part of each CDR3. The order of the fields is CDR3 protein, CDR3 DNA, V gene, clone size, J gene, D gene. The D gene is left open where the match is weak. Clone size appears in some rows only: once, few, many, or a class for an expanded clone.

CASSLGGLLSGNTIYF | TGTGCCAGCAGCTTAGGGGGACTCCTCTCTGGAAACACCATATATTTT | TRBV11-2 | once | TRBJ1-3 | .
CASSDRDRGEAFF | TGTGCCAGCAGTGACAGGGACAGAGGAGAAGCTTTCTTT | TRBV2 | . | TRBJ1-1 | TRBD1
CASSLPRWGRASEKLFF | TGTGCCAGCAGCCTGCCGCGGTGGGGGCGCGCGAGTGAAAAACTGTTTTTT | TRBV7-8 | once | TRBJ1-4 | .
CASSQSRGTSYNEQFF | TGCGCCAGCAGCCAATCCCGGGGAACCTCCTACAATGAGCAGTTCTTC | TRBV4-1 | . | TRBJ2-1 | .
CASSPVGSGGGYTF | TGTGCCAGCAGCCCCGTGGGCAGCGGCGGCGGCTACACCTTC | TRBV6-6 | . | TRBJ1-2 | .
CASSRGDRARYGYTF | TGTGCCAGCAGCCGTGGGGACAGGGCAAGATATGGCTACACCTTC | TRBV5-4 | . | TRBJ1-2 | TRBD1
CASSPQTPNTEAFF | TGTGCCAGCAGCCCACAGACACCGAACACTGAAGCTTTCTTT | TRBV3-1/TRBV3-2 | . | TRBJ1-1 | .
CASSQLTSGGYNEQFF | TGTGCCAGCAGCCAACTAACTAGCGGGGGATACAATGAGCAGTTCTTC | TRBV14 | . | TRBJ2-1 | TRBD2
CASSERQGAGGTEAFF | TGTGCCAGCAGCGAACGACAGGGGGCGGGTGGAACTGAAGCTTTCTTT | TRBV5-4 | few | TRBJ1-1 | TRBD1
CASSIFTGTDATNEKLFF | TGTGCCAGCAGCATCTTTACCGGGACAGATGCAACTAATGAAAAACTGTTTTTT | TRBV9 | . | TRBJ1-4 | TRBD1
CASSLAETGGNQPQHF | TGTGCCAGCAGCTTAGCTGAGACTGGAGGCAATCAGCCCCAGCATTTT | TRBV7-9 | . | TRBJ1-5 | .
CASSLGQGTGELFF | TGCGCCAGCAGCCTCGGACAGGGTACCGGGGAGCTGTTTTTT | TRBV5-1 | . | TRBJ2-2 | TRBD1
CASSPGQGANTIYF | TGTGCCAGCAGTCCGGGACAGGGGGCTAACACCATATATTTT | TRBV5-5 | . | TRBJ1-3 | TRBD1
CASSPRLNNEQFF | TGTGCCAGCAGCCCCCGACTAAACAATGAGCAGTTCTTC | TRBV11-1 | . | TRBJ2-1 | .
CASSYRTGVRNTEAFF | TGCGCCAGCAGCTACCGGACGGGGGTCAGAAACACTGAAGCTTTCTTT | TRBV5-1 | . | TRBJ1-1 | .
CASSQDSLATPQYF | TGCGCCAGCAGCCAAGATTCCCTAGCGACGCCCCAGTACTTC | TRBV4-1 | . | TRBJ2-5 | .
CASLLRDYNEQFF | TGTGCCAGCCTACTTAGAGATTACAATGAGCAGTTCTTC | TRBV5-6 | . | TRBJ2-1 | .
CASRRVAGVSEQYF | TGTGCCAGCAGGAGGGTGGCGGGAGTATCCGAGCAGTACTTC | TRBV2 | . | TRBJ2-7 | TRBD2
CASTWDREDQPQHF | TGTGCCAGCACTTGGGACAGGGAAGATCAGCCCCAGCATTTT | TRBV6-5 | . | TRBJ1-5 | TRBD1
CASSYTTMGYNSPLHF | TGTGCCAGCAGTTACACGACTATGGGGTATAATTCACCCCTCCACTTT | TRBV6-5 | . | TRBJ1-6 | .
CASKRSFLAGDDEQFF | TGTGCCAGCAAGCGTTCATTCCTAGCGGGAGACGATGAGCAGTTCTTC | TRBV5-4 | once | TRBJ2-1 | TRBD2
CASSRWPQNEQFF | TGTGCCAGCAGCCGGTGGCCCCAGAATGAGCAGTTCTTC | TRBV7-8 | . | TRBJ2-1 | .
CASSARAGESYGYTF | TGTGCCAGCAGCGCTAGGGCAGGGGAGTCTTATGGCTACACCTTC | TRBV7-8 | few | TRBJ1-2 | .
CASSLSAGGPDTQYF | TGTGCCAGCAGCTTATCTGCGGGGGGGCCAGATACGCAGTATTTT | TRBV7-8 | . | TRBJ2-3 | TRBD2
CAATPGAKSDTQYF | TGTGCCGCAACCCCAGGGGCGAAATCAGATACGCAGTATTTT | TRBV13 | once | TRBJ2-3 | .
CATQRTGGATEAFF | TGTGCCACCCAGAGGACAGGGGGAGCCACTGAAGCTTTCTTT | TRBV27 | . | TRBJ1-1 | TRBD1
CASSLDPPGTNTEAFF | TGTGCCAGCAGCTTAGATCCCCCAGGGACTAACACTGAAGCTTTCTTT | TRBV11-3 | . | TRBJ1-1 | .
CASSSPTSDGGYTF | TGTGCCAGCAGCTCTCCGACATCGGATGGAGGCTACACCTTC | TRBV5-6 | . | TRBJ1-2 | .
CASSQDGTKHQETQYF | TGCGCCAGCAGCCAAGACGGGACTAAGCACCAAGAGACCCAGTACTTC | TRBV4-1 | . | TRBJ2-5 | TRBD2
CASRPYGLAGVETQYF | TGTGCCAGCAGGCCGTATGGACTAGCGGGAGTGGAGACCCAGTACTTC | TRBV5-6 | once | TRBJ2-5 | TRBD2
CASSPVTGSQETQYF | TGTGCCAGCTCACCAGTAACAGGCTCCCAAGAGACCCAGTACTTC | TRBV18 | . | TRBJ2-5 | .
CASSKGQGASGANVLTF | TGTGCCAGCAGCAAGGGACAGGGGGCTTCCGGGGCCAACGTCCTGACTTTC | TRBV5-4 | once | TRBJ2-6 | TRBD1
CATSRQGGNTEAFF | TGTGCCACCAGCAGACAGGGGGGGAACACTGAAGCTTTCTTT | TRBV15 | . | TRBJ1-1 | TRBD1
CASSFSSGVLNEQYF | TGTGCCAGCAGCTTTTCGTCAGGGGTATTAAACGAGCAGTACTTC | TRBV13 | . | TRBJ2-7 | .
CSAPSGAEAFF | TGCAGCGCTCCTTCGGGGGCTGAAGCTTTCTTT | TRBV29-1 | . | TRBJ1-1 | .
CASRGQVGTEAFF | TGTGCCAGCAGGGGACAGGTGGGGACTGAAGCTTTCTTT | TRBV12-3/TRBV12-4 | . | TRBJ1-1 | TRBD1
CASSQGAGTYEQYF | TGCGCCAGCAGCCAAGGTGCAGGGACCTACGAGCAGTACTTC | TRBV4-1 | . | TRBJ2-7 | .
CASSPTQGANGGNQPQHF | TGTGCCAGCAGTCCCACCCAGGGGGCGAACGGCGGCAATCAGCCCCAGCATTTT | TRBV27 | . | TRBJ1-5 | TRBD1
CASRPSGTGTGELFF | TGTGCCAGCAGACCTAGCGGGACGGGCACCGGGGAGCTGTTTTTT | TRBV6-2/TRBV6-3 | . | TRBJ2-2 | TRBD2
CAISEPVGAGGSPLHF | TGTGCCATCAGTGAGCCAGTCGGGGCAGGGGGTTCACCCCTCCACTTT | TRBV10-3 | . | TRBJ1-6 | TRBD1
CASSLGTGNYGYTF | TGCGCCAGCAGCTTGGGGACAGGGAACTATGGCTACACCTTC | TRBV5-1 | . | TRBJ1-2 | TRBD1
CAWTSGSFGDTQYF | TGTGCCTGGACTAGCGGGAGTTTCGGGGATACGCAGTATTTT | TRBV30 | . | TRBJ2-3 | TRBD2
CASSKESPGQNYGYTF | TGCGCCAGCAGTAAAGAATCACCGGGACAGAACTATGGCTACACCTTC | TRBV10-1 | . | TRBJ1-2 | TRBD1